This T cell receptor beta chain comes out of a study of regulatory T cells in long-lasting Graves disease. Study-wide findings and caveats: Sharing of public clonotypes was greater in persistent patients (about 2,700) than in new patients (roughly 880). Among samples with persistent disease, TRBV28, TRBJ1-2 and TRBJ2-5 were favored.

This clonotype has just a few counts. The antigen remains undetermined. V shed 11 bases and J 1 base; nucleotides not matched to a gene: 12. Germline values: CDR1 SGHTA, CDR2 FQGNSA. The CDR3 contains 16 residues. Documented time point: newly diagnosed GD, antithyroid drugs for less than 3 months. The authors made the TCR library using RNA they extracted from PBMCs. An approximately 10-milliliter sample of peripheral blood was drawn into EDTA tubes. In building TCR beta libraries, iRepertoire HTBI primers were used together with Arm-PCR of CDR3 regions. Authors' methods: Samples collectively showed approximately 62 TRBV and approximately 15 TRBJ segments. Each CDR3 protein is one row after TCRdb ran MiXCR on the multiplex PCR reads. Here the V and J calls rest on TCRdb's processing, not on the authors' analysis. The sample lists approximately 400,000 distinct CDR3 sequences, 15% occurring once.

The sequenced sample was peripheral blood mononuclear cells (PBMCs), obtained at new diagnosis, from a patient treated with antithyroid drugs. This sequence was found in a female donor with Graves disease. The V gene is TRBV7-2, the J gene TRBJ2-2; 8 nucleotides line up with TRBD1. This CDR3 reads CACSGDGTGNTGELFF. CDR3 sequence (DNA): TGTGCCTGCTCTGGGGACGGGACAGGGAACACCGGGGAGCTGTTTTTT. The full variable domain, its missing parts supplied by reference TRBV7-2 and TRBJ2-2, is GAGVSQSPSNKVTEKGKDVELRCDPISGHTALYWYRQSLGQGLEFLIYFQGNSAPDKSGLPSDRFSAERTGGSVSTLTIQRTQQEDSAVYLCACSGDGTGNTGELFFGEGSRLTVL.